These 28 T cell receptor beta chains share one sample of origin, sequenced in a study of PD-1 blockade in classical Hodgkin lymphoma. Some clones are missing from TCRdb's copy, which holds only in-frame ones; the method was immunoSEQ multiplex PCR. The sample has 40,000 or so clones, 85% to 90% seen once; the top ten hold about 5.5%. Each patient's relapse followed autologous stem cell transplantation, and brentuximab vedotin exposure varied. Sequencing was performed on peripheral blood mononuclear cells (PBMCs), taken before the second cycle of nivolumab. The receptors come from a human donor with classical Hodgkin lymphoma.

The sample holds one count of this clone. The rearrangement links TRBV6-6 to TRBJ2-1; 13 nucleotides line up with TRBD2. V dropped 6 bases and J dropped 3; count of bases not matched to a gene: 2. Germline CDR1 MNHNY, CDR2 SVGAGI (reference sequence). This CDR3 is 15 amino acids long. The CDR3 region is CASSRLAGGYNEQFF. The CDR3 DNA sequence: TGTGCCAGCAGCCGACTAGCGGGGGGCTACAATGAGCAGTTCTTC.

In this sample, this clone turned up a few times. The CDR3 is CASSRDRANTEAFF. CDR3 coding DNA: TGTGCCAGCAGTAGGGACAGGGCCAACACTGAAGCTTTCTTT. The chain employs TRBV6-4 and TRBJ1-1, with TRBD1 identical over 9 bases. Germline lookup yields CDR1 MRHNA and CDR2 SNTAGT. This CDR3 has 14 residues. V was pared by 5 bases and J by 2 bases, with 3 bases of the junction left unmatched.

The V and J genes are TRBV28 and TRBJ1-3, with 8 bases that match TRBD1. This CDR3 spans 15 amino acids. The germline V gene encodes CDR1 MDHEN and CDR2 SYDVKM. J was trimmed by 3 bases and V by 3 bases; bases with no gene match: 4. CDR3: CASSFKDRDGNTIYF. The DNA of the CDR3 is TGTGCCAGCAGTTTCAAGGACAGGGATGGAAACACCATATATTTT.

The J gene is TRBJ2-1, the V gene TRBV4-1; 7 nucleotides agree with TRBD1. CDR3 length: 16 amino acids. With V trimmed by 2 bases and J by 5 bases, 9 bases remained unmatched. From germline, CDR1 is MGHRA and CDR2 YSYEKL. CDR3 residues: CASSQQWGTANNEQFF. CDR3 sequence (DNA): TGCGCCAGCAGCCAACAGTGGGGGACAGCAAACAATGAGCAGTTCTTC.

The chain uses TRBV27 and TRBJ1-6, with TRBD1 matching 7 bases. J gave up 7 bases and V 6 bases, and 3 bases lay outside the gene matches. CDR3 size: 13 residues. CDR1 is MNHEY, CDR2 SMNVEV, per germline (reference sequence). The CDR3: CASRQGGNSPLHF. DNA for the CDR3: TGTGCCAGCAGGCAGGGGGGGAATTCACCCCTCCACTTT.

The chain couples TRBV5-1 to TRBJ2-7; D is possibly TRBD1 (5 bases). Trimming shortened V by 4 bases and J by 2 bases, and 16 bases separated the two germline ends. The CDR3 sequence is 15 residues long. CDR1 is SGHRS, CDR2 YFSETQ, per germline. The CDR3 is CASSQAPQGPYEQYF. The CDR3 coding sequence is TGCGCCAGCAGCCAGGCCCCGCAGGGCCCCTACGAGCAGTACTTC.

The rearrangement uses TRBV28 and TRBJ2-3; 13 bases agree with TRBD2. Germline V gene data show CDR1 as MDHEN and CDR2 as SYDVKM. V was pared by 2 bases and J by 1 base, with 9 bases of the junction left unmatched. There are 19 residues in the CDR3. The CDR3 bases are TGTGCCAGCAGTTTAGAGGAGGGACTAGCGGGATTTCGCACAGATACGCAGTATTTT. Residues: CASSLEEGLAGFRTDTQYF.

This clone was seen a few times. The chain is built from TRBV7-9 and TRBJ2-1; 8 nucleotides match TRBD2. This CDR3 is 15 amino acids long. With V trimmed by 1 base and J by 4 bases, 3 bases remained unmatched. Germline loops: CDR1 SEHNR, CDR2 FQNEAQ (reference sequence). This chain's CDR3 is CASSLGRGAYNEQFF. The CDR3 DNA reads TGTGCCAGCAGCTTAGGGCGGGGGGCATACAATGAGCAGTTCTTC. The full variable domain, in which reference TRBV7-9 and TRBJ2-1 provide the parts outside the CDR3, is DTGVSQNPRHKITKRGQNVTFRCDPISEHNRLYWYRQTLGQGPEFLTYFQNEAQLEKSRLLSDRFSAERPKGSFSTLEIQRTEQGDSAMYLCASSLGRGAYNEQFFGPGTRLTVL.

This clone has just one count. CDR3 nucleotide sequence: TGTGCCAGAAGCTTCTGGGGGAGTAATCAGCCCCAGCATTTT. Translation gives CARSFWGSNQPQHF. J is TRBJ1-5 and V is TRBV5-3, with D maybe TRBD1 (5 bases). TRBV5-3 is labeled an ORF, and its function is uncertain. V lost 2 bases to trimming and J lost 4 bases, with 10 bases between them. The CDR3 has 14 amino acids.

This chain uses TRBV6-5 with TRBJ2-1; D gene ambiguous. Trimming took 7 bases from V and 6 from J, leaving 10 bases between them. Per the germline V gene, CDR1 is MNHEY and CDR2 is SVGAGI. This CDR3 has 12 residues. The CDR3 spells CASKGLGNEQFF. DNA of the CDR3: TGTGCCAGCAAGGGTTTAGGCAATGAGCAGTTCTTC.

The chain couples TRBV5-6 to TRBJ1-6, with a tentative D call TRBD1 (5 bases). Trimming pared 5 bases from V and 3 bases from J, leaving 12 bases between. This CDR3 comprises 15 residues. Per the germline V gene, CDR1 is SGHDT and CDR2 is YYEEEE. This CDR3 is CASREGLLYNSPLHF. The CDR3 DNA is TGTGCCAGCAGGGAGGGGCTTCTCTATAATTCACCCCTCCACTTT.

This clone was seen only a few times. The chain uses TRBV19 and TRBJ1-2, with TRBD1 matching 9 bases. This CDR3 spans 13 amino acids. After removal of 9 bases from V and 2 bases from J, the junction contained 4 bases not matched to a gene. The germline V gene has CDR1 LNHDA and CDR2 SQIVND (reference sequence). CDR3 sequence: CASRQGGNYGYTF. The CDR3, as DNA: TGTGCCAGCCGACAGGGGGGAAACTATGGCTACACCTTC.

The chain employs TRBV5-5 and TRBJ2-7; unclear D gene. Trimming left V 6 bases short and J 3 bases short, with 10 bases between. The CDR3 sequence is 12 residues long. Per the germline V gene, CDR1 is SGHKS and CDR2 is YYEKEE (reference sequence). The CDR3 region is CASTSPNYEQYF. CDR3 bases: TGTGCCAGCACCTCGCCGAACTACGAGCAGTACTTC. Filled out from reference TRBV5-5 and TRBJ2-7, the complete variable domain reads DAGVTQSPTHLIKTRGQQVTLRCSPISGHKSVSWYQQVLGQGPQFIFQYYEKEERGRGNFPDRFSARQFPNYSSELNVNALLLGDSALYLCASTSPNYEQYFGPGTRLTVT.

The V call is TRBV4-1, the J call TRBJ1-1; D unresolved. The CDR3 consists of 13 residues. V gave up 5 bases and J gave up 1 base, with 8 bases separating them. Germline lookup yields CDR1 MGHRA and CDR2 YSYEKL. The CDR3 spells CASSNLQNTEAFF. CDR3 in DNA: TGCGCCAGCAGCAACCTACAGAACACTGAAGCTTTCTTT.

The chain couples TRBV5-6 to TRBJ1-1; D possibly corresponds to TRBD1 (5 bases). Germline CDR1 and CDR2: SGHDT and YYEEEE. V lost 2 bases, J lost 1 base, and 6 bases lay in between. There are 13 residues in the CDR3. The CDR3 loop reads CASSFTGNTEAFF. CDR3 bases: TGTGCCAGCAGCTTTACAGGGAACACTGAAGCTTTCTTT. The whole variable domain, filled in from reference TRBV5-6 and TRBJ1-1, reads DAGVTQSPTHLIKTRGQQVTLRCSPKSGHDTVSWYQQALGQGPQFIFQYYEEEERQRGNFPDRFSGHQFPNYSSELNVNALLLGDSALYLCASSFTGNTEAFFGQGTRLTVV.

This chain links TRBV6-5 with TRBJ2-1, with 7 positions matching TRBD2. The CDR3 has 14 amino acids. The junction had 8 bases not matched to a gene; V was cut back by 5 bases and J by 7 bases. In germline, CDR1 is MNHEY, CDR2 SVGAGI. In DNA, the CDR3 is TGTGCCAGCAGTCCCAGCGGGGTCGGGAATGAGCAGTTCTTC. Residues: CASSPSGVGNEQFF.

The chain employs TRBV10-2 and TRBJ2-7; 8 bases fit TRBD1. This CDR3 contains 15 residues. The germline gives CDR1 WSHSY, CDR2 SAAADI. V shed 2 bases, J shed 4 bases, and the junction held 7 bases outside the gene matches. The CDR3 spells CASSEEGRGQYEQYF. In DNA form, the CDR3 reads TGCGCCAGCAGTGAGGAGGGCAGGGGGCAATACGAGCAGTACTTC.

The sample holds a few counts of this clone. The CDR3 spells CASSARLAGAGEQYF. For the CDR3, the DNA is TGTGCCAGCAGCGCCCGACTAGCGGGAGCGGGCGAGCAGTACTTC. V and J are TRBV7-2 and TRBJ2-7, with 12 bases aligning to TRBD2. The CDR3 has 15 residues. Germline assignment: CDR1 SGHTA and CDR2 FQGNSA. With 5 bases clipped from V and 6 bases from J, the junction kept 8 bases outside the gene matches.

V gene TRBV2 combines with J gene TRBJ2-3; 7 nucleotides line up with TRBD2. Germline loops: CDR1 SNHLY, CDR2 FYNNEI. With 4 bases clipped from V and 3 bases from J, the junction kept 10 bases outside the gene matches. The CDR3 covers 16 residues. The CDR3 DNA sequence: TGTGCCAGCAGTGGGATCCGGGACTACTTGACAGATACGCAGTATTTT. Its translation: CASSGIRDYLTDTQYF.

This clone was seen only once. The chain joins TRBV29-1 to TRBJ2-1, with 9 positions matching TRBD2. The CDR3 covers 13 residues. Germline CDR1 SQVTM, CDR2 ANQGSEA. Unmatched junction bases numbered 12, after V lost 6 bases and J lost 12 bases. This CDR3 is CSVARAGGAVQFF. DNA of the CDR3: TGCAGCGTCGCAAGGGCGGGGGGGGCGGTGCAGTTCTTC.

CDR3 in amino acids: CASSPQGGGETQYF. The CDR3 region has the DNA TGTGCCAGCAGCCCCCAAGGGGGTGGCGAGACCCAGTACTTC. The V gene is TRBV11-3, the J gene TRBJ2-5, with D perhaps TRBD1 (6 bases). The germline gives CDR1 SGHNT, CDR2 YENEEA. Trimming pared 5 bases from V and 5 bases from J, leaving 15 bases between. The CDR3 totals 14 residues.

This rearrangement joins TRBV6-6 to TRBJ2-7, with D uncertain. Trimming removed 2 bases from V and 2 bases from J, with 10 bases in between. The CDR3 runs to 14 residues. CDR1 and CDR2 (germline): MNHNY, SVGAGI (reference sequence). The CDR3 loop reads CASSYMAKAYEQYF. The DNA of the CDR3 is TGTGCCAGCAGTTACATGGCTAAAGCCTACGAGCAGTACTTC.

In its sample, this clone was seen a few times. The V and J genes are TRBV2 and TRBJ1-5; D remains ambiguous. Germline V CDR1 and CDR2: SNHLY, FYNNEI. The V and J ends lost 2 bases and 9 bases respectively, with 8 bases between them. The CDR3 spans 12 residues. CDR3 DNA sequence: TGTGCCAGCAGTGAACCCCCACGGCCCCAGCATTTT. This encodes CASSEPPRPQHF.

This chain links TRBV6-5 with TRBJ2-2; D uncertain. The CDR3 contains 13 residues. V was shortened by 7 bases and J by 3 bases, with 9 bases between the two germline ends. Germline V gene lookup returns CDR1 MNHEY and CDR2 SVGAGI. DNA for the CDR3: TGTGCCAGCAAGTCCGCCGACACCGGGGAGCTGTTTTTT. Translation: CASKSADTGELFF.

This rearrangement joins TRBV10-3 to TRBJ2-1; 12 bases fit TRBD2. The CDR3 has 15 residues. The germline CDR1 and CDR2 sequences are ENHRY and SYGVKD. The CDR3 protein is CALSTSGGTYNEQFF. CDR3 DNA: TGTGCTCTAAGCACTAGCGGGGGGACTTACAATGAGCAGTTCTTC.

The gene calls are TRBV29-1 and TRBJ2-7, with 7 bases fitting TRBD2. V gave up 4 bases and J gave up 0 bases; unmatched junction bases: 3. The CDR3 length is 13 residues. Germline values: CDR1 SQVTM, CDR2 ANQGSEA. Written as DNA, the CDR3 is TGCAGCGTTGGGGGGGGGATCTCCTACGAGCAGTACTTC. Translation: CSVGGGISYEQYF.

The chain combines TRBV18 with TRBJ2-1; 8 bases fit TRBD2. V was clipped by 4 bases and J by 4 bases; unmatched bases: 9. The CDR3 consists of 16 residues. In germline, CDR1 is KGHSH, CDR2 LQKENI. The CDR3, as DNA: TGTGCCAGCTCACTTTTCCGGGAGGGACGATACAATGAGCAGTTCTTC. As protein: CASSLFREGRYNEQFF.

The chain employs TRBV4-1 and TRBJ2-7, with unresolved D. The germline gives CDR1 MGHRA, CDR2 YSYEKL. V gave up 1 base and J gave up 0 bases, with 4 bases separating them. The CDR3 covers 13 residues. The CDR3 reads CASSQARSYEQYF. CDR3 DNA sequence: TGCGCCAGCAGCCAAGCCCGCTCCTACGAGCAGTACTTC.